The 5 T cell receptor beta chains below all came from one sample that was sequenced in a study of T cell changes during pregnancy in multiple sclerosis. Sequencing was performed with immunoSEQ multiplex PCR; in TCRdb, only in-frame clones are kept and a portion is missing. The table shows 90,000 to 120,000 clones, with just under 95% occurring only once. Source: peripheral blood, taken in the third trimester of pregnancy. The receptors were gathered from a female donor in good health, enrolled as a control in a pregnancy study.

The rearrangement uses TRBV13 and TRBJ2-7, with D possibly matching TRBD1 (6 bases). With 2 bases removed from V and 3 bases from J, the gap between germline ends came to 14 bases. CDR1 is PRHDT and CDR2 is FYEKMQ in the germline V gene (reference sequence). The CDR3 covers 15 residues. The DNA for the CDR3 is TGTGCCAGCAGCTTAAGAGTGACAGGAGGCTACGAGCAGTACTTC. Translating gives CASSLRVTGGYEQYF.

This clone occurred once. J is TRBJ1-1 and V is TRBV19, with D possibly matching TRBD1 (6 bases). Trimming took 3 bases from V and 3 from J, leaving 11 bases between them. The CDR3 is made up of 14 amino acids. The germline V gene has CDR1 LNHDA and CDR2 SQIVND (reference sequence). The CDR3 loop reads CASSIFRGYTEAFF. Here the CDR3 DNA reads TGTGCCAGTAGTATTTTTAGGGGGTACACTGAAGCTTTCTTT.

CDR3 in DNA: TGTGCCAGCAGTGCGACAGGGGTATTGTTCGGCTATGGCTACACCTTC. Its translation is CASSATGVLFGYGYTF. This chain uses TRBV27 with TRBJ1-2; TRBD1 matches at 8 bases. The germline V gene has CDR1 MNHEY and CDR2 SMNVEV (reference sequence). Trimming at V came to 5 bases and at J to 4 bases, leaving 12 bases not matched to a gene. This CDR3 region has 16 residues.

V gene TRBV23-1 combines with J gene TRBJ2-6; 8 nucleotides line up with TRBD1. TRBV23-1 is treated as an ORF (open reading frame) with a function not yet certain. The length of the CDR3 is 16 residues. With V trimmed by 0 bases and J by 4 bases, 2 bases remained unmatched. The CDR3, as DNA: TGCGCCAGCAGTCAATCGACAGGGGCAGGGGCCAACGTCCTGACTTTC. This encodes CASSQSTGAGANVLTF.

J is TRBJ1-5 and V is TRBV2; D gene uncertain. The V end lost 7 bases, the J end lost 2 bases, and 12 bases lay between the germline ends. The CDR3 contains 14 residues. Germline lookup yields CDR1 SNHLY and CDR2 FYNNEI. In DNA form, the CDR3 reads TGTGCCAGCATCGATCAGTTCGGCAATCAGCCCCAGCATTTT. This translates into CASIDQFGNQPQHF.